This entry describes one TCR beta chain. This clone's antigen is unknown. The record has no base qualities; no much larger clone is one base away. The data derive from a study of T cell responses to AZD1222 COVID-19 vaccine (dated by TCRdb to the early 2020s). Notes on the research overall: A total of 230 to 250 trial participants underwent TCR sequencing, of whom under 220 had received two doses of AZD1222 and 26 had received two doses of the MenACWY control vaccine. Enrollment into the trials was organized by age into subgroups of 18-55, 56-69 and 70-plus years, and those subgroups contained approximately 150, 30 and 60 TCR-sequenced participants, respectively.

The CDR3 regions of human TCRbeta chains were analyzed by immunosequencing. On the study's bioinformatics: Repertoire TCRs were checked for matches against a reference library of SARS-CoV-2-specific TCRs that had been generated using the MIRA antigen-specificity platform. Breadth was defined as the fraction of unique TCRs that were SARS-CoV-2-associated, and depth was defined as the fraction of total T cells that were SARS-CoV-2-associated. Using the MIRA data, every spike-specific TCR was mapped to the spike region that the TCR reacted to and assigned to either a CD4 or a CD8 class. Log10-transformed breadth and depth values were compared by one-way ANOVA with Sidak's multiple comparisons tests. In TCRdb, the immuneACCESS table is reduced to in-frame sequences with V and J assigned. These tables do not hold every clone; where another copy was compared, an unresolved V gene accounts for under half, and the others remain unexplained. From that table come the V and J calls and clone size; the DNA was used to work out D and trimming. The sample table shows some 200,000 clones, and 90% to 95% are seen once. Of the sample, more than 1.5% falls within the top ten clones.

The CDR3 covers 15 residues, taking in both the cysteine and the phenylalanine. CDR3 DNA is the only sequence kept; it has 45 bases, read in frame from the first base. Cut back by 2 bases and 11 bases, the V and J ends lie 21 bases apart. Per the germline V gene, KGHSH is the CDR1 and LQKENI is the CDR2. Study-wide findings and limitations: Conclusions about previously exposed vaccinees are limited, since just 5 or 6 AZD1222 recipients were seropositive for SARS-CoV-2 at baseline. Because no samples from the day 14 peak response were available, repertoires could be characterized only after the peak T cell response. Reportedly, close to half of the unique spike-specific TCRs recognized epitopes lying outside the regions that are mutated in the B.1.351 and B.1.1.7 variants. In the small 56-69-year group, the increase in depth fell short of significance, most likely because of low power. After two AZD1222 doses, both the breadth and the depth of spike-specific TCRs were significantly higher than at day 0 and than in MenACWY recipients. CD4 TCRs associated with the vaccine covered the entire spike protein, and the dominant responses were in regions 160-218 and 743-854. Participants were mostly white British, with more females than males. The authors suggested clonal diversity may have been underestimated.

The sample's time point, from its label and the paper: about 28 days (+/-7) after the second vaccine dose. AZD1222 recipients with second doses at about 4 weeks or about 12 weeks were pooled, because spike-specific TCR depth and breadth did not differ between schedules. The vaccinee samples were drawn from two UK trials, COV001 and COV002, one of which was a single-blind randomized controlled phase 2/3 trial testing AZD1222 (ChAdOx1 nCoV-19) in healthy adults. Trial participant PBMC samples were collected at day 0 and day 28 after the second dose for TCRbeta chain sequencing. Sequenced material: peripheral blood, taken 28 days after the second AZD1222 dose. The clonotype comes from an adult who received the AZD1222 COVID-19 vaccine. In this chain, TRBV18 is recombined with TRBJ1-2, with the D gene too uncertain to name. The DNA sequence reads TGTGCCAGCTCACCAACGCACACACAGAGCCCCTATTACACCTTC. It translates as CASSPTHTQSPYYTF. With all but the CDR3 taken from the reference TRBV18 and TRBJ1-2 genes, the full variable domain is: NAGVMQNPRHLVRRRGQEARLRCSPMKGHSHVYWYRQLPEEGLKFMVYLQKENIIDESGMPKERFSAEFPKEGPSILRIQQVVRGDSAAYFCASSPTHTQSPYYTFGSGTRLTVV.